The entry below describes one TCR beta chain. This clone was counted between two and nine times. Its antigen is not yet known. Base qualities are not provided; no much larger clone lies one nucleotide away. TCRbeta CDR3 regions were amplified from genomic DNA by means of the immunoSEQ Assay, a bias-controlled multiplex PCR. On the study's bioinformatics: The number of nucleated cells in each sample was estimated from the amplification of reference gene primers within the assay. To quantify the absolute abundance of each unique TCRbeta CDR3 rearrangement, sequence reads were collapsed and filtered. For each sample, productive Simpson clonality was calculated as the square root of Simpson's diversity index across productive rearrangements. The table comes from immuneACCESS by way of TCRdb, which keeps in-frame sequences with V and J called. Part of the clones is missing from these tables; in studies checked, under half for an unresolved V gene and the rest for unknown reasons. Clone size and V and J calls were adopted from that table, with D and trimming inferred from the DNA. The sample includes 200,000 to 250,000 clones, with roughly 80% observed a single time. Roughly 1.3% of the sample is held by the ten biggest clonotypes.

Enrolling through a virtual design, the prospective study's participants ranged in age from roughly 18 to 95 years and lived across 20 to 25 United States geographic areas. To assign participants to cohorts, the prospective study relied on clinical history that participants themselves reported in a screening survey and a study questionnaire. In the prospective study, mobile phlebotomists collected whole blood, serum and a nasopharyngeal or oropharyngeal swab from each participant. Over a roughly two-month period, participants in the prospective study had the option of providing additional blood draws and questionnaires. Prospective study blood samples were shipped either frozen or at room temperature before DNA extraction. These data belong to a study of blood T cell repertoires in COVID-19 (dated by TCRdb to about 2020). Study-wide context: Samples from collaborators originated in the United States, Italy and Spain and spanned both the acute and convalescent phases of COVID-19. Where available, HLA class I and class II types were taken from metadata supplied by the sample provider and were not determined by assay-based typing. The dataset comprised deeply sampled blood TCRbeta repertoires from subjects exposed to, actively infected with, or recovered from COVID-19. The samples were drawn from the first 160 participants of the ongoing ImmuneRACE study and from 950 to 1,500 subjects provided by 6 global collaborators. The repertoires were released in a freely available public database intended as a resource for research on the immune response to SARS-CoV-2. The prospective study material was composed of cDNA or gDNA derived from T cells, B-cell-depleted T cells, or PBMCs. The sample metadata nearly always contained a de-identified subject ID, COVID-19 status, age in years and sex.

The V end loses 4 bases and the J end loses 3 bases, and a stretch of 10 bases separates them. The CDR3 has 13 amino acids, counting the end cysteine and phenylalanine. The kept DNA is CDR3 alone, 39 bases in frame from the first base. Overall results and qualifications from the work: Clinical and demographic metadata were provided uncurated, with the amount varying by source and participant.

Sequenced: PBMCs or T cells enriched from blood (not recorded which). The chain links TRBV12-3 or TRBV12-4 with TRBJ2-7; no confident D gene assignment can be made. This TCR derives from a woman in her forties with acute COVID-19. The CDR3 here reads CASSYQVRYEQYF. The DNA sequence reads TGTGCCAGCAGTTATCAGGTTCGCTACGAGCAGTACTTC.